The rows below give T cell receptor beta chains drawn from one sample of a study of T cells in tuberculosis. Here immunoSEQ multiplex PCR was the method, and the copy in TCRdb shows in-frame clones only, minus some. Here the sample spans approximately 30,000 clones, about nine tenths being singletons. Sequenced sample: PBMCs. The source is a donor between 10 and 29 years old with latent tuberculosis or without tuberculosis infection. Some clones in this sample may be carry-over from other donors' samples. Both conserved end residues are part of each CDR3. D genes are given only for firm matches. The size entry is marked missing in some rows and otherwise reads once, few, many or a size class.

>TRBV10-2|13|TRBJ2-7|once|TRBD1
CASSGQGEWEQYF
TGCGCCAGCAGCGGACAGGGAGAGTGGGAGCAGTACTTC
>TRBV9|15|TRBJ2-2|NA|NA
CASSVGRFNTGELFF
TGTGCCAGCAGCGTAGGGAGATTCAACACCGGGGAGCTGTTTTTT
>TRBV7-9|14|TRBJ1-1|NA|NA
CASNGPGTAVEAFF
TGTGCCAGCAACGGACCCGGCACAGCGGTTGAAGCTTTCTTT
>TRBV5-4|13|TRBJ2-5|NA|NA
CASSLQGSETQYF
TGTGCCAGCAGCTTGCAGGGGTCGGAGACCCAGTACTTC
>TRBV19|12|TRBJ1-1|NA|TRBD1
CASSRGQGEAFF
TGTGCCAGTAGTAGAGGACAGGGTGAAGCTTTCTTT
>TRBV19|15|TRBJ2-1|NA|TRBD1
CASSKDREVYNEQFF
TGTGCCAGTAGTAAGGACAGGGAGGTTTACAATGAGCAGTTCTTC
>TRBV28|16|TRBJ1-2|NA|NA
CASSLRRYREKDGYTF
TGTGCCAGCAGTTTACGGCGGTACAGGGAAAAGGATGGCTACACCTTC
>TRBV19|19|TRBJ1-3|NA|TRBD1
CASYSGDRGDQGSGNTIYF
TGTGCCAGTTACTCCGGAGACAGGGGGGACCAAGGATCTGGAAACACCATATATTTT
>TRBV7-9|15|TRBJ1-1|NA|NA
CASSPSRTLNTEAFF
TGTGCCAGCAGCCCATCCCGGACATTGAACACTGAAGCTTTCTTT
>TRBV6-1|15|TRBJ1-5|NA|TRBD1
CASRNGQDSNQPQHF
TGTGCCAGCCGGAACGGACAGGATAGCAATCAGCCCCAGCATTTT
>TRBV5-8|15|TRBJ2-1|NA|NA
CASSVSGFRIDEQFF
TGTGCCAGCAGCGTAAGCGGATTTAGGATTGATGAGCAGTTCTTC
>TRBV2|15|TRBJ2-2|few|NA
CASRSVGGRLGELFF
TGTGCCAGCAGGTCCGTTGGCGGGCGTTTGGGGGAGCTGTTTTTT
>TRBV19|13|TRBJ1-2|NA|NA
CASSMEASYGYTF
TGTGCCAGTAGTATGGAAGCGAGCTATGGCTACACCTTC
>TRBV15|18|TRBJ2-6|once|TRBD2
CATSSLLAGVSGANVLTF
TGTGCCACCAGCAGTCTGCTAGCGGGTGTCTCTGGGGCCAACGTCCTGACTTTC
>TRBV19|16|TRBJ1-1|NA|NA
CASTRRATGSDAEAFF
TGTGCCAGTACCCGTCGGGCAACAGGGAGTGACGCTGAAGCTTTCTTT
>TRBV7-9|13|TRBJ1-2|NA|TRBD1
CASSLSDRRGYTF
TGTGCCAGCAGCTTATCGGACAGGCGAGGCTACACCTTC
>TRBV27|15|TRBJ2-3|NA|TRBD2
CASRKAGGPPDTQYF
TGTGCCAGCAGAAAAGCGGGGGGGCCGCCAGATACGCAGTATTTT
>TRBV6-1|13|TRBJ2-3|NA|NA
CASSETLKDTQYF
TGTGCCAGCAGTGAGACTCTGAAAGATACGCAGTATTTT
>TRBV27|14|TRBJ1-1|NA|NA
CASSLSAGLTEAFF
TGTGCCAGCAGTTTAAGTGCAGGGCTCACTGAAGCTTTCTTT